This note documents a single TCR beta chain sequence. Its antigen has not been determined. Per-nucleotide qualities are absent, and no much larger clonotype sits a single base away. The source of the sample is a study of T cells after yellow fever vaccination (dated by TCRdb to about 2019). Background on the whole study: Libraries from fractions with low cell numbers were prepared with the SMART-Seq v4 Ultra Low Input RNA kit. Blood was drawn at multiple timepoints before and after primary and secondary immunization, with bulk PBMC replicates and cell subsets isolated. Bulk TCR alpha and beta repertoires were sequenced longitudinally to track T-cell clones before and after primary and booster YFV17D yellow fever vaccination. Two healthy male donors, one aged 18 to 30 and one aged 30 to 40 years, made up the cohort. Beyond this particular receptor, the publication reports: A small share of clonotypes occurred in both CD4 and CD8 compartments, likely arising from convergent recombination. The secondary T-cell response was weaker than the primary response but faster, peaking on day 5 instead of day 15. After the booster, most clones that had expanded after primary vaccination were detected again (around 96% of CD4 and under 90% of CD8), suggesting broad maintenance of memory. The study included only two donors, which limits how far the findings can be generalized. Computational filtering was required because FACS-sorted repertoires could contain abundant contaminating clonotypes from the bulk population.

This specimen's treatment or condition label, per the study, means: live attenuated yellow fever vaccine strain. At each blood-draw timepoint, two biological replicates of bulk PBMCs were collected. A standard Ficoll-Paque protocol was used to isolate PBMCs from peripheral blood. RNA was extracted with TriZol from bulk PBMCs, CD4 and CD8 fractions, and dextramer-positive and dextramer-negative fractions. Synthesis of TCR cDNA relied on 5'RACE template switching, a step that introduced a universal primer site along with unique molecular identifiers. cDNA synthesis was primed from both the TCR alpha and TCR beta constant segments. Libraries were amplified in two PCR steps, with sample barcodes and sequencing adapters added in the second step. Libraries were sequenced on Illumina HiSeq 2500 (2x100 bp) or NovaSeq (2x150 bp). Processing in the source paper ran as follows. MIGEC was used to demultiplex reads and collapse the reads into UMI consensus sequences, and MiXCR was used for V(D)J alignment. Using edgeR on replicate PBMC samples, clonotypes were called vaccine-responding if FDR was below 0.01 and the log2 fold change was above 5 up to day 15. Each bulk clonotype was labeled CD4 or CD8 based on which sequenced repertoire, CD4 or CD8, contained the clonotype at higher abundance. TCRdb handled the public reads itself, with Q25 trimming in fastp and clone calling in MiXCR, and kept productive beta chains. Here each entry gathers all rows of one CDR3 protein and keeps the most common genes and DNA. TCRdb's processing, not the authors', yielded these V and J calls. The sample table records just under 600,000 distinct CDR3 sequences; about 13% of these occur just once. 11% to 15% of the sample goes to the ten largest clones.

This clonotype was obtained from a man aged 25-45 years who received the YFV17D yellow fever vaccine. This material consisted of PBMCs, taken on the day of the yellow fever booster vaccination.

The sequence in DNA is TGTGCCAGCAGCCAAGGGGACAGGGTGGAGGACGAGCAGTACTTC. Its translation is CASSQGDRVEDEQYF. The chain was built from TRBV16 and TRBJ2-7; TRBD1 aligns with 9 central bases. CDR1 and CDR2 are read off the germline V gene as KGHSY and FQNENV. Trimming accounts for 2 bases at V and 5 bases at J, while the number of junction bases matched to no gene is 7. CDR3 length: 15 amino acids, cysteine to phenylalanine. Left in the record is the CDR3 DNA by itself, 45 bases read in frame from the first base.